Below are 14 T cell receptor beta chains sequenced from a single sample in a study of T cell responses to AZD1222 COVID-19 vaccine. TCRdb's table, derived via immunoSEQ multiplex PCR, lists solely in-frame clones and lacks some. Counted here are 200,000 or so clones, 90% to 95% occurring once; the ten biggest clones make up roughly 9.2%. The sample consisted of peripheral blood, taken on day 0 of AZD1222 vaccination. These receptors originate from an adult in good health.

The rearrangement uses TRBV9 and TRBJ2-1; D possibly matches TRBD1 or TRBD2 (5 bases each). Germline values: CDR1 SGDLS, CDR2 YYNGEE. V lost 4 bases, J lost 4 bases, and 15 bases lay in between. The CDR3 is 15 residues long. The CDR3 sequence: CASSPRGTTYNEQFF. CDR3 bases: TGTGCCAGCAGCCCCCGAGGGACGACATACAATGAGCAGTTCTTC.

In DNA form, the CDR3 reads TGTGCCAGTAGTCCAGGTGGGCGGCTCCAAGAGACCCAGTACTTC. Protein: CASSPGGRLQETQYF. The genes are TRBV19 and TRBJ2-5; D not certain. The germline gives CDR1 LNHDA, CDR2 SQIVND (reference sequence). V was cut by 5 bases and J by 1 base, with 14 bases left in between. This CDR3 is built from 15 residues.

In nucleotides, the CDR3 is TGTGCCAGCAGCCATTCTAGTGGCAGCGATGAGCAGTTCTTC. Translation gives CASSHSSGSDEQFF. This sequence joins TRBV28 and TRBJ2-1; D call uncertain. The germline V gene encodes CDR1 MDHEN and CDR2 SYDVKM. The CDR3 runs 14 residues. V lost 6 bases and J lost 8, with 17 bases in between.

V usage is TRBV6-5 and J usage is TRBJ2-7, with D perhaps TRBD1 or TRBD2 (5 bases each). Germline-derived CDR1 and CDR2 are MNHEY and SVGAGI. Trimming stripped 6 bases from V and 0 bases from J, with 15 bases between. CDR3 length: 15 amino acids. CDR3 nucleotide sequence: TGTGCCAGCAGGAGTTCCGGGACGGCCTCCTACGAGCAGTACTTC. This sequence encodes CASRSSGTASYEQYF.

This chain joins TRBV6-5 and TRBJ1-2, with a weak D call TRBD1 (6 bases). The CDR3 contains 15 residues. V lost 6 bases, J lost 6 bases, and 20 bases lay in between. CDR1 is MNHEY and CDR2 is SVGAGI in the germline V gene. The DNA for the CDR3 is TGTGCCAGCAGCCGCGAGGGGGGCCGTCGCGATGGCTACACCTTC. Protein sequence: CASSREGGRRDGYTF.

This chain links TRBV6-1 with TRBJ1-5, with 7 bases fitting TRBD1. The CDR3 length is 14 residues. J was trimmed by 2 bases and V by 2 bases; bases with no gene match: 0. Germline assignment: CDR1 MNHNS and CDR2 SASEGT. CDR3: CASSEQGGNQPQHF. CDR3 DNA: TGTGCCAGCAGTGAACAGGGGGGCAATCAGCCCCAGCATTTT.

The J gene is TRBJ2-5, the V gene TRBV2; tentative D call: TRBD2 (5 bases). The CDR3 sequence is 14 residues long. Trimming pared 0 bases from V and 6 bases from J, leaving 11 bases between. Germline CDR1 and CDR2: SNHLY and FYNNEI. CDR3 amino acids: CASSEARPGKTQYF. Here the CDR3 DNA reads TGTGCCAGCAGTGAAGCGCGCCCCGGGAAGACCCAGTACTTC.

This rearrangement joins TRBV6-5 to TRBJ1-2; D is unresolved. Trimming shortened V by 6 bases and J by 5 bases, and 13 bases separated the two germline ends. This CDR3 is 13 amino acids long. CDR1 and CDR2 (germline): MNHEY, SVGAGI. For the CDR3, the DNA is TGTGCCAGCAGATACACGGCGGAATATGGCTACACCTTC. Residues: CASRYTAEYGYTF.

The chain joins TRBV5-1 to TRBJ1-1; the D gene is possibly TRBD1 (5 bases). The germline V gene has CDR1 SGHRS and CDR2 YFSETQ. V was pared by 4 bases and J by 1 base, with 11 bases between. The CDR3 is 14 residues long. CDR3 sequence (DNA): TGCGCCAGCAGCCCTGGGACTGCGAACACTGAAGCTTTCTTT. Translated, it gives CASSPGTANTEAFF.

This rearrangement joins TRBV27 to TRBJ1-2; the D gene is possibly TRBD1 (6 bases). Germline values: CDR1 MNHEY, CDR2 SMNVEV (reference sequence). V was cut by 4 bases and J by 1 base, with 19 bases left in between. There are 17 residues in the CDR3. As DNA, the CDR3 is TGTGCCAGCAGTTCCCGACAGGCCCTTGTACATAACTATGGCTACACCTTC. Its translation is CASSSRQALVHNYGYTF.

The rearrangement links TRBV11-2 to TRBJ2-3; 9 bases align to TRBD2. The V gene end was trimmed by 5 bases and the J gene end by 2 bases; junction bases not matched to a gene: 11. The CDR3 covers 17 residues. The germline V gene encodes CDR1 SGHAT and CDR2 FQNNGV. Here the CDR3 reads CASSRRGGTSNTDTQYF. The CDR3 nucleotides are TGTGCCAGCAGCCGTAGAGGCGGGACTAGCAACACAGATACGCAGTATTTT.

For the CDR3, the DNA is TGTGCCACCAGGACTAGCGAGAGCACAGATACGCAGTATTTT. Translating gives CATRTSESTDTQYF. The chain links TRBV6-6 to TRBJ2-3; TRBD2 aligns across 9 bases. The CDR3 totals 14 residues. V shed 10 bases, J shed 0 bases, and the junction held 5 bases outside the gene matches. Germline V gene sequence: CDR1 MNHNY, CDR2 SVGAGI (reference sequence).

The CDR3 protein is CASSVGGAGELFF. CDR3 coding DNA: TGTGCCAGCAGCGTAGGCGGGGCCGGGGAGCTGTTTTTT. V and J are TRBV9 and TRBJ2-2, with D possibly TRBD2 on 6 matching bases. This CDR3 comprises 13 residues. Per germline, CDR1 SGDLS and CDR2 YYNGEE. V shed 0 bases and J shed 6 bases, with 6 bases lying between them. The entire variable domain, with the rest obtained from reference TRBV9 and TRBJ2-2, is as follows: DSGVTQTPKHLITATGQRVTLRCSPRSGDLSVYWYQQSLDQGLQFLIQYYNGEERAKGNILERFSAQQFPDLHSELNLSSLELGDSALYFCASSVGGAGELFFGEGSRLTVL.

J is TRBJ1-6 and V is TRBV9; D gene unclear. V was clipped by 3 bases and J by 8 bases, with 9 bases between them. The V gene's germline CDR1 is SGDLS and CDR2 YYNGEE. This CDR3 spans 13 amino acids. The DNA for the CDR3 is TGTGCCAGCAGCGCGATGTGGGATTCACCCCTCCACTTT. It is translated as CASSAMWDSPLHF.